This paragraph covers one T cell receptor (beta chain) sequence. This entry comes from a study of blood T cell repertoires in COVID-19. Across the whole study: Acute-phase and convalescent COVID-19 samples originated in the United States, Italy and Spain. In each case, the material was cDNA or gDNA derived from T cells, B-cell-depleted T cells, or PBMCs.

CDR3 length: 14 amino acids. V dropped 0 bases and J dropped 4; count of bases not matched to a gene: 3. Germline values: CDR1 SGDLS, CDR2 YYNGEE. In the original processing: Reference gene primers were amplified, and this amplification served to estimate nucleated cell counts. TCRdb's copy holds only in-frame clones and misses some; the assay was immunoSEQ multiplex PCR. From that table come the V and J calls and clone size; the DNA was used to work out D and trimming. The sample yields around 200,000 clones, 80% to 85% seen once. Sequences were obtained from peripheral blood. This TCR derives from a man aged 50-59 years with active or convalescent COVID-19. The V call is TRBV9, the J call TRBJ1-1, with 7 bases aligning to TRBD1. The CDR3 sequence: CASSVGTGGTEAFF. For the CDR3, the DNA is TGTGCCAGCAGCGTAGGGACAGGAGGCACTGAAGCTTTCTTT.